This is a list of T cell receptor beta chains from one sample in a study of CD8 T cells in ankylosing spondylitis. TCRdb redid the calling of the 5' RACE reads with MiXCR, one entry per CDR3 protein. In the table there are about 540,000 distinct CDR3 sequences, over 9.5% of which are singletons. Sequencing was carried out using blood, either unsorted or a sorted T cell fraction (not recorded which). The receptors shown here come from a male donor with ankylosing spondylitis. The CDR3 runs from the conserved cysteine through the conserved F or W. D genes are given only for firm matches. Some rows mark clone size as missing; the rest say once, few, many or name a class of expanded clone.

clone_size | d_call | j_call | v_call | cdr3_aa | cdr3_nt
few | NA | TRBJ2-7 | TRBV20-1 | CSAQTRGEQYF | TGCAGTGCGCAGACCAGGGGCGAGCAGTACTTC
NA | NA | TRBJ1-2 | TRBV29-1 | CSVEDFEGSSYTF | TGCAGCGTTGAAGATTTTGAGGGTTCGAGCTACACCTTC
few | TRBD1 | TRBJ2-5 | TRBV12-3/TRBV12-4 | CASTPGQGADQETQYF | TGTGCCAGCACCCCGGGACAGGGGGCGGACCAAGAGACCCAGTACTTC
NA | NA | TRBJ1-2 | TRBV27 | CASSLTPGRDNFPYGYTF | TGTGCCAGCAGTTTAACCCCTGGACGGGACAACTTTCCCTATGGCTACACCTTC
NA | TRBD1 | TRBJ1-2 | TRBV7-8 | CASSLVRGDSYGYTF | TGTGCCAGCAGCTTAGTGAGAGGGGACAGTTATGGCTACACCTTC
few | TRBD2 | TRBJ2-1 | TRBV20-1 | CSRLADSQRAFF | TGCAGTCGACTAGCGGACTCTCAACGGGCGTTCTTC
few | NA | TRBJ1-1 | TRBV10-1 | CASSLDNEAFF | TGCGCCAGCAGTCTCGACAATGAAGCTTTCTTT
NA | NA | TRBJ2-1 | TRBV27 | CASSHGGGLVWFF | TGTGCCAGCAGCCACGGAGGGGGCCTTGTATGGTTCTTC
NA | NA | TRBJ2-7 | TRBV5-6 | CASSQTLYRSLLYEQYF | TGTGCCAGCAGCCAGACTCTTTACAGGTCCCTTCTCTACGAGCAGTACTTC
many | NA | TRBJ2-2 | TRBV5-1 | CASQEFANTGELFF | TGCGCCAGCCAAGAGTTCGCGAACACCGGGGAGCTGTTTTTT
few | NA | TRBJ2-1 | TRBV20-1 | CSVTHSYNEQFF | TGCAGTGTGACCCACTCCTACAATGAGCAGTTCTTC
few | NA | TRBJ2-2 | TRBV30 | CAWSVKGAPGTGELFF | TGTGCCTGGAGTGTAAAAGGGGCCCCGGGCACCGGGGAGCTGTTTTTT
many | NA | TRBJ2-3 | TRBV5-1 | CASSLPQSTDTQYF | TGCGCCAGCAGCTTGCCCCAGAGCACAGATACGCAGTATTTT
NA | NA | TRBJ1-5 | TRBV7-8 | CASSTHRDSNQPQHF | TGTGCCAGCAGCACCCACAGGGATAGCAATCAGCCCCAGCATTTT
NA | TRBD2 | TRBJ2-2 | TRBV5-1 | CASSPTSGSTGELFF | TGCGCCAGCAGCCCTACTAGCGGGAGTACCGGGGAGCTGTTTTTT
NA | TRBD2 | TRBJ2-3 | TRBV20-1 | CSARGLAGSPDTQYF | TGCAGTGCTAGGGGACTAGCGGGGAGCCCGGATACGCAGTATTTT
NA | NA | TRBJ2-1 | TRBV29-1 | CSEGVANEQFF | TGCAGCGAAGGGGTGGCCAATGAGCAGTTCTTC
NA | TRBD1 | TRBJ2-1 | TRBV20-1 | CSRRGTGGGNEQFF | TGCAGTCGGCGGGGGACAGGGGGAGGCAATGAGCAGTTCTTC
few | NA | TRBJ2-2 | TRBV20-1 | CSASKRATSYTGELFF | TGCAGTGCTAGTAAACGTGCAACTTCCTACACCGGGGAGCTGTTTTTT
NA | TRBD1 | TRBJ1-6 | TRBV6-1 | CASKTDRSGDSPLHF | TGTGCCAGCAAAACGGACAGGAGTGGGGATTCACCCCTCCACTTT
NA | TRBD1 | TRBJ2-7 | TRBV19 | CASSFSTGGTGEQYF | TGTGCCAGTAGTTTCTCTACAGGGGGAACCGGCGAGCAGTACTTC
NA | NA | TRBJ2-7 | TRBV7-9 | CASSLLGTSEQYF | TGTGCCAGCAGCTTATTGGGCACCTCCGAGCAGTACTTC
NA | TRBD1 | TRBJ2-2 | TRBV5-1 | CASSPLGQATGELFF | TGCGCCAGCAGCCCCCTGGGACAGGCCACCGGGGAGCTGTTTTTT
few | NA | TRBJ2-3 | TRBV9 | CASSGGSDTQYF | TGTGCCAGCTCCGGAGGGTCAGATACGCAGTATTTT
few | NA | TRBJ2-1 | TRBV5-1 | CASSFGLPGDEQFF | TGCGCCAGCAGCTTCGGACTCCCGGGGGATGAGCAGTTCTTC
NA | TRBD1 | TRBJ2-2 | TRBV2 | CASSVGTGGTGELFF | TGTGCCAGCAGTGTGGGGACAGGGGGCACCGGGGAGCTGTTTTTT
few | NA | TRBJ2-6 | TRBV9 | CASSAWGDSGANVLTF | TGTGCCAGCAGCGCCTGGGGGGACTCTGGGGCCAACGTCCTGACTTTC
NA | TRBD1 | TRBJ1-2 | TRBV5-1 | CASSTTGGVYGYTF | TGCGCCAGCAGCACTACAGGGGGCGTCTATGGCTACACCTTC
few | NA | TRBJ1-1 | TRBV7-9 | CASSLEGHEAFF | TGTGCCAGCAGCTTAGAAGGGCATGAAGCTTTCTTT
few | TRBD1 | TRBJ1-1 | TRBV29-1 | CSVWTGRTEAFF | TGCAGCGTTTGGACAGGGCGTACTGAAGCTTTCTTT
few | NA | TRBJ1-5 | TRBV24-1 | CATSDFRDGQPQHF | TGTGCCACCAGTGATTTCCGGGACGGTCAGCCCCAGCATTTT
many | NA | TRBJ2-1 | TRBV12-3/TRBV12-4 | CASSPSLSSYNEQFF | TGTGCCAGCAGCCCCTCACTGAGCTCCTACAATGAGCAGTTCTTC
few | NA | TRBJ2-3 | TRBV7-9 | CASSTTAGILPDTQYF | TGTGCCAGCAGCACTACGGCAGGGATTCTCCCAGATACGCAGTATTTT
many | NA | TRBJ2-1 | TRBV29-1 | CSVEDYAIPNEQFF | TGCAGCGTTGAAGACTACGCAATACCCAATGAGCAGTTCTTC
NA | TRBD2 | TRBJ2-1 | TRBV7-2 | CASSLAVSGTYNEQFF | TGTGCCAGCAGCTTAGCGGTTAGCGGGACCTACAATGAGCAGTTCTTC
many | NA | TRBJ2-5 | TRBV9 | CASSVPGAEETQYF | TGTGCCAGCAGCGTACCCGGGGCAGAAGAGACCCAGTACTTC
few | TRBD1 | TRBJ2-3 | TRBV5-1 | CASSLVEGAADTQYF | TGCGCCAGCAGCTTGGTAGAGGGGGCGGCAGATACGCAGTATTTT
many | TRBD2 | TRBJ2-3 | TRBV29-1 | CSVTGTSGSVTPSDTQYF | TGCAGCGTAACCGGGACTAGCGGGAGCGTTACTCCCTCAGATACGCAGTATTTT
many | NA | TRBJ1-1 | TRBV20-1 | CSARVSLGTEAFF | TGCAGTGCTAGAGTGAGTTTGGGGACTGAAGCTTTCTTT
NA | TRBD1 | TRBJ2-1 | TRBV6-5 | CASSHGQGQFF | TGTGCCAGCAGTCACGGACAGGGACAGTTCTTC
few | NA | TRBJ2-7 | TRBV20-1 | CSASPMVMTHPYEQYF | TGCAGTGCTAGTCCCATGGTGATGACACACCCCTACGAGCAGTACTTC
few | NA | TRBJ1-5 | TRBV12-3/TRBV12-4 | CASNFRDGRNQPQHF | TGTGCCAGCAACTTCCGGGACGGTCGGAATCAGCCCCAGCATTTT
many | TRBD2 | TRBJ2-1 | TRBV3-1 | CASSPRGTSGKNEQFF | TGTGCCAGCAGCCCAAGAGGGACTAGCGGTAAAAATGAGCAGTTCTTC
NA | NA | TRBJ1-4 | TRBV5-1 | CASSQKGTAEEKLFF | TGCGCCAGCAGCCAGAAAGGGACCGCGGAAGAAAAACTGTTTTTT
NA | NA | TRBJ1-1 | TRBV9 | CASSGRALNTEAFF | TGTGCCAGCAGCGGCAGGGCTTTGAACACTGAAGCTTTCTTT
NA | NA | TRBJ2-5 | TRBV10-3 | CAISESGNGETQYF | TGTGCCATCAGTGAGTCAGGGAACGGAGAGACCCAGTACTTC